Listed below are T cell receptor beta chains from one sample, sequenced in a study of breast tumors, draining lymph nodes, adjacent tissues. TCRdb reprocessed the multiplex PCR reads via MiXCR and lists one record per CDR3 protein. The repertoire holds approximately 130,000 distinct CDR3 sequences, with around 20% as singletons. The sample taken for sequencing was axillary lymph node tissue. These receptors were taken from a female donor with breast cancer. Some clones in this sample may be carry-over from other donors' samples. The CDR3 runs from the conserved cysteine through the conserved F or W.

V	J	CDR3
TRBV6-1	TRBJ1-5	CASSEGQGALKPQHF
TRBV6-5	TRBJ2-3	CASSGVGRSRTDTQYF
TRBV3-1	TRBJ2-1	CASSQGSGGGNEQFF
TRBV28	TRBJ2-2	CASSDSDSRAGTGELFF
TRBV6-5	TRBJ2-7	CASSYKTGPYEQYF
TRBV5-6	TRBJ1-6	CASSLWTGVFSPLHF
TRBV7-8	TRBJ2-7	CASSSLAGMVPGAYEQYF
TRBV14	TRBJ2-6	CASSQEPAGANVLTF
TRBV5-1	TRBJ2-6	CASSPGLQGANALTF
TRBV7-2	TRBJ2-1	CASSFKRGPNEQFF
TRBV12-5	TRBJ2-3	CASGPSGWDTQYF
TRBV4-1	TRBJ2-1	CASSSSSGSRDEQFF
TRBV3-2	TRBJ1-5	CASSHLTPNQPQHF
TRBV30	TRBJ1-6	CAWGVDRGTNYNSPPHF
TRBV7-2	TRBJ2-7	CASSLGPTSVIYEQYF
TRBV29-1	TRBJ2-3	CSVAGGTDTQYF
TRBV5-5	TRBJ2-3	CASSSGTSGRQPQDTQYF
TRBV4-3	TRBJ2-7	CASSQASGGAYEQYF
TRBV12-3/TRBV12-4	TRBJ2-3	CASSYHTDTQYF
TRBV7-2	TRBJ1-2	CASNPTVPNYGYTF
TRBV9	TRBJ2-1	CASSVGDPHNEQFF
TRBV6-1	TRBJ2-3	CASTSRALGTTDTQYF
TRBV12-3/TRBV12-4	TRBJ2-5	CASGLGETQYF
TRBV4-2	TRBJ1-2	CASSQDFRGDYGYTF
TRBV27	TRBJ2-1	CASRELAINEQFF
TRBV7-2	TRBJ2-2	CASSLERQRGELFF
TRBV6-4	TRBJ2-3	CASSGPRPALGTDTQYF
TRBV2	TRBJ2-3	CASGLAGGTDTQYF
TRBV29-1	TRBJ2-2	CSVAGTSGRNTGELFF
TRBV28	TRBJ1-2	CASSFRQLGYTF
TRBV25-1	TRBJ2-1	CASSEYLRPGQFF
TRBV10-3	TRBJ2-3	CAISTRLDTQYF
TRBV5-1	TRBJ2-3	CASSRITLDTQYF
TRBV3-1	TRBJ2-7	CASSQAGAYEQYF
TRBV28	TRBJ2-7	CAGSLSLGSHSEQYF
TRBV5-1	TRBJ2-3	CASSSAGGGGTQYF
TRBV7-2	TRBJ2-3	CASSFQPGTVGDTQYF
TRBV15	TRBJ1-5	CATSRAGGNQPQHF
TRBV5-1	TRBJ2-6	CASSLGISGANVLTF
TRBV5-6	TRBJ2-7	CASSGGLAGSYEQYF
TRBV4-3	TRBJ2-3	CASSQDRQGGTTDTQYF
TRBV6-8	TRBJ2-7	CAISSGIDYEQYF
TRBV11-2	TRBJ2-1	CASSLQVANEQFF
TRBV29-1	TRBJ1-3	CSVGQSSGNTIYF
TRBV11-2	TRBJ2-5	CASSLPVTETQYF
TRBV6-5	TRBJ2-1	CASSVDRGRDNEQFF
TRBV5-1	TRBJ2-1	CASSRADGSYNEQFF
TRBV28	TRBJ2-3	CASSMEDTQYF
TRBV10-3	TRBJ2-4	CAISDDRGHIQYF
TRBV11-2	TRBJ2-7	CASSLLAGVGEQYF
TRBV5-5	TRBJ2-3	CASSLFPGLAAGTDTQYF
TRBV20-1	TRBJ2-3	CSASGTNTDTQYF
TRBV7-8	TRBJ2-5	CASSLTTGRAETQYF
TRBV20-1	TRBJ1-2	CSARVPDRINYGYTF